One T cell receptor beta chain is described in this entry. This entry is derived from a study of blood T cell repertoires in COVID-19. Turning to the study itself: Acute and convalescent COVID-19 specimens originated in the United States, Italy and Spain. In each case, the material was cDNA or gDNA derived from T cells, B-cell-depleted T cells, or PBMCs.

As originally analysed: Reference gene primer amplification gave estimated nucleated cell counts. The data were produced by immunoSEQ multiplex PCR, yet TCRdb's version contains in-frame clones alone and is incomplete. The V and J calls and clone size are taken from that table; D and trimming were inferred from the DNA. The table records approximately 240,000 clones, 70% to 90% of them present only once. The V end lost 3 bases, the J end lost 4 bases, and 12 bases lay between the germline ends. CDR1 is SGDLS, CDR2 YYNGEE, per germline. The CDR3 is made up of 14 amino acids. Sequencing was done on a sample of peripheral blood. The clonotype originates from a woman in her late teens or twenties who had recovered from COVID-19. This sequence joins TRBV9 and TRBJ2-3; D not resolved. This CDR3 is CASSGRFAPDTQYF. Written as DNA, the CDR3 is TGTGCCAGCAGCGGCCGCTTCGCGCCAGATACGCAGTATTTT.